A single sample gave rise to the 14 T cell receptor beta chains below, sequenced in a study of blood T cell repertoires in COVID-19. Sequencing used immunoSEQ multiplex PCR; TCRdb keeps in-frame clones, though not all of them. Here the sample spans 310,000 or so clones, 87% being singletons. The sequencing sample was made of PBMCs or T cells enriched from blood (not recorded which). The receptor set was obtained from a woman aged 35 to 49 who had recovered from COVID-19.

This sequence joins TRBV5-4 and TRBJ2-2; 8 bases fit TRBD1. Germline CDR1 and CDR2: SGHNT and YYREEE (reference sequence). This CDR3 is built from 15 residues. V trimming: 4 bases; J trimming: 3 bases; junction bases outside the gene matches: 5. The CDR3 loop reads CASSRQGLYTGELFF. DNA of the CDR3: TGTGCCAGCAGCCGACAGGGGCTCTACACCGGGGAGCTGTTTTTT.

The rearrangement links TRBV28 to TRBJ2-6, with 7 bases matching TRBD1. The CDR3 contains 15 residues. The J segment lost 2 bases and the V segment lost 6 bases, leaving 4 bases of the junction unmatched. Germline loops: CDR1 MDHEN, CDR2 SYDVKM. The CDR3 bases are TGTGCCAGCAGGCTTCAGGGGGCTGGGGCCAACGTCCTGACTTTC. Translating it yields CASRLQGAGANVLTF.

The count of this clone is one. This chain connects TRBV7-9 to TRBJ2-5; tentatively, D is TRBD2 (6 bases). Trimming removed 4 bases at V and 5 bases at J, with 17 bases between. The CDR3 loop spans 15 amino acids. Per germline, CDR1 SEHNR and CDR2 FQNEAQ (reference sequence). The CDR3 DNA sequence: TGTGCCAGCAGCTGGGGGGATTCTTCAGCGGAGACCCAGTACTTC. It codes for CASSWGDSSAETQYF.

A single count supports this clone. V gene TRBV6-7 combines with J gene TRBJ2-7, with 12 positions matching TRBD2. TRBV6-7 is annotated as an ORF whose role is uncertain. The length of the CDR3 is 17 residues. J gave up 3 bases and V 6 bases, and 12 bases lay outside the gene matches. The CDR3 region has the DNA TGTGCCAGCAGGCCTAGCGGGAGGGCCAGGTTTATCTACGAGCAGTACTTC. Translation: CASRPSGRARFIYEQYF.

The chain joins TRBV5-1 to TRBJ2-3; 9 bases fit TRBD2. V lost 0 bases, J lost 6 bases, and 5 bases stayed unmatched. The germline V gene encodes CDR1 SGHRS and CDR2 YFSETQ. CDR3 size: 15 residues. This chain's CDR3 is CASSLAGSGRDTQYF. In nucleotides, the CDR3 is TGCGCCAGCAGCTTGGCCGGGAGCGGGAGGGATACGCAGTATTTT.

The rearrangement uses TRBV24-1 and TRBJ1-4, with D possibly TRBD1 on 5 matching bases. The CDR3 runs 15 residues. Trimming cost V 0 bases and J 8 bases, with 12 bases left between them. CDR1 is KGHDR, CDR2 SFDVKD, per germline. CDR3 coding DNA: TGTGCCACCAGTGATTTGACCCGGGAGGGGGAAAAACTGTTTTTT. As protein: CATSDLTREGEKLFF.

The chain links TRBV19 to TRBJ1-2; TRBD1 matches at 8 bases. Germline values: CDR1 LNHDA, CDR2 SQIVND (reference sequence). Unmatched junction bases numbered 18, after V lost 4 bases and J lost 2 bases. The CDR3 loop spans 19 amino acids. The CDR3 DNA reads TGTGCCAGTAGTAGATACACCGGCGGACAGGGACGAGTAAACTATGGCTACACCTTC. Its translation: CASSRYTGGQGRVNYGYTF. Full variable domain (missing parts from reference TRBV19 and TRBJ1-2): DGGITQSPKYLFRKEGQNVTLSCEQNLNHDAMYWYRQDPGQGLRLIYYSQIVNDFQKGDIAEGYSVSREKKESFPLTVTSAQKNPTAFYLCASSRYTGGQGRVNYGYTFGSGTRLTVV.

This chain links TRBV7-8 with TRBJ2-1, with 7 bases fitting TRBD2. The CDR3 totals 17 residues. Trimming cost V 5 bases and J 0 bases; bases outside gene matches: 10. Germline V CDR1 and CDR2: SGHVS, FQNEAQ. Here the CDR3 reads CASSQNSGLSSYNEQFF. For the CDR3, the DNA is TGTGCCAGCAGCCAGAATAGCGGGTTAAGCTCCTACAATGAGCAGTTCTTC.

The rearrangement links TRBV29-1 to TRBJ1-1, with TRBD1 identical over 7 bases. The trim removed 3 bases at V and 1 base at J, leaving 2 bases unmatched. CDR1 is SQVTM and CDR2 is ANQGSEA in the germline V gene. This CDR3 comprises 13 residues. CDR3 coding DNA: TGCAGCGTTGACAACAGGGGGAACACTGAAGCTTTCTTT. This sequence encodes CSVDNRGNTEAFF.

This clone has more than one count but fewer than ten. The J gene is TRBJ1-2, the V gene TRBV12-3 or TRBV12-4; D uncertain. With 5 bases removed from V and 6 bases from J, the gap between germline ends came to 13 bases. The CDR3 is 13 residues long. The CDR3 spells CASSLNRVDGYTF. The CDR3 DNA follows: TGTGCCAGCAGTCTCAATCGGGTAGATGGCTACACCTTC.

In nucleotides, the CDR3 is TGTGCCAGCAGCCGGACAGGGGCCGGTAATCAGCCCCAGCATTTT. Its protein product is CASSRTGAGNQPQHF. The gene calls are TRBV6-5 and TRBJ1-5; the match to TRBD1 covers 9 bases. Germline V lookup: CDR1 MNHEY, CDR2 SVGAGI. Unmatched junction bases numbered 7, after V lost 6 bases and J lost 4 bases. This CDR3 spans 15 amino acids.

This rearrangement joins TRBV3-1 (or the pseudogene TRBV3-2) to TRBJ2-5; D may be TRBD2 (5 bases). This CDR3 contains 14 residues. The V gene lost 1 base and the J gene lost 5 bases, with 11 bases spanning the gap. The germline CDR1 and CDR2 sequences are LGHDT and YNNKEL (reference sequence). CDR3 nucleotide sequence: TGTGCCAGCAGCCAAGGTGTCGGGGTTGAGACCCAGTACTTC. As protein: CASSQGVGVETQYF.

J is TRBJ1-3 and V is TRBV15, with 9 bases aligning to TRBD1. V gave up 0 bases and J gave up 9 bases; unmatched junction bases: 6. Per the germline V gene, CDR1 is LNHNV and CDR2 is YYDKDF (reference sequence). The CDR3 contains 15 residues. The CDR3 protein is CATSRDRGQGGTIYF. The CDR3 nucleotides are TGTGCCACCAGCAGAGATAGGGGACAGGGAGGCACCATATATTTT.

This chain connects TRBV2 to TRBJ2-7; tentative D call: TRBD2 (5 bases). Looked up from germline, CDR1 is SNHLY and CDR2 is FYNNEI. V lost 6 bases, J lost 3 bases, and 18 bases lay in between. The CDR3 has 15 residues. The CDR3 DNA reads TGTGCCAGCAGCGAAAGGACTGGGTTCGGCTACGAGCAGTACTTC. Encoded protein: CASSERTGFGYEQYF.